One sample yielded the 18 T cell receptor beta chains listed below, sequenced in a study of cytomegalovirus exposure and HLA in healthy donors. Sequencing used immunoSEQ multiplex PCR; TCRdb keeps in-frame clones, though not all of them. The sample has about 73,000 clones; roughly 90% are singletons. Material: PBMCs. All receptors derive from a woman aged 18 to 35 in good health and CMV-seropositive.

The V gene is TRBV5-4, the J gene TRBJ2-2; 10 nucleotides agree with TRBD2. Germline CDR1 is SGHNT and CDR2 is YYREEE (reference sequence). This CDR3 contains 16 residues. Trimming removed 2 bases from V and 1 base from J; junction bases left unmatched: 2. CDR3: CASSFLAGGNTGELFF. For the CDR3, the DNA is TGTGCCAGCAGCTTCTTAGCGGGAGGGAACACCGGGGAGCTGTTTTTT.

The rearrangement links TRBV7-9 to TRBJ1-1, with 7 positions matching TRBD1. The CDR3 sequence is 14 residues long. Germline V lookup: CDR1 SEHNR, CDR2 FQNEAQ (reference sequence). The V gene end was trimmed by 3 bases and the J gene end by 5 bases; junction bases not matched to a gene: 6. Here the CDR3 reads CASSLGQRRTEAFF. In nucleotides, the CDR3 is TGTGCCAGCAGCTTGGGACAGCGTCGGACTGAAGCTTTCTTT.

The rearrangement joins TRBV19 to TRBJ1-5, with 7 bases that match TRBD1. Germline CDR1 and CDR2: LNHDA and SQIVND (reference sequence). The CDR3 runs 16 residues. The trim removed 5 bases at V and 0 bases at J, leaving 7 bases unmatched. This CDR3 reads CASSPQTGNSNQPQHF. The DNA of the CDR3 is TGTGCCAGTAGTCCACAGACAGGGAATAGCAATCAGCCCCAGCATTTT.

The CDR3 protein is CASSPDQGGYNEQFF. The CDR3 DNA reads TGTGCCAGCAGCCCTGATCAGGGAGGCTACAATGAGCAGTTCTTC. The chain links TRBV6-1 to TRBJ2-1, with D possibly TRBD2 on 6 matching bases. The V end lost 6 bases, the J end lost 3 bases, and 15 bases lay between the germline ends. From germline, CDR1 is MNHNS and CDR2 SASEGT. This CDR3 contains 15 residues.

V gene TRBV7-8 combines with J gene TRBJ2-7; D remains unclear. CDR1 SGHVS and CDR2 FQNEAQ come from the germline V gene. This CDR3 has 14 residues. V was pared by 2 bases and J by 2 bases, with 10 bases between. The CDR3 loop is CASSLTEITYEQYF. The CDR3 coding sequence is TGTGCCAGCAGCTTAACGGAGATCACCTACGAGCAGTACTTC. Filled out from reference TRBV7-8 and TRBJ2-7, the complete variable domain reads GAGVSQSPRYKVAKRGQDVALRCDPISGHVSLFWYQQALGQGPEFLTYFQNEAQLDKSGLPSDRFFAERPEGSVSTLKIQRTQQEDSAVYLCASSLTEITYEQYFGPGTRLTVT.

V usage is TRBV19 and J usage is TRBJ1-1; no reliable D call. Deletions cut 3 bases from V and 8 bases from J, with 13 bases between. The CDR3 sequence is 13 residues long. Germline V gives CDR1 LNHDA, CDR2 SQIVND (reference sequence). In DNA, the CDR3 is TGTGCCAGTAGTATGGGCCTATCAAACGAAGCTTTCTTT. Translation: CASSMGLSNEAFF.

This clone appeared once. V is TRBV30 and J is TRBJ2-1, with D possibly being TRBD2 (6 bases). V was pared by 4 bases and J by 0 bases, with 10 bases between. The CDR3 runs to 14 residues. The V gene's germline CDR1 is GTSNPN and CDR2 SVGIG (reference sequence). This chain's CDR3 is CAWMAGSSYNEQFF. The CDR3 DNA sequence: TGTGCCTGGATGGCGGGGAGCTCCTACAATGAGCAGTTCTTC.

The V gene is TRBV28, the J gene TRBJ2-7; perhaps TRBD1 as D (6 bases). Germline values: CDR1 MDHEN, CDR2 SYDVKM. The V and J ends lost 2 bases and 3 bases respectively, with 11 bases between them. This CDR3 spans 14 amino acids. The DNA of the CDR3 is TGTGCCAGCAGTTTAGGGGGCAGGGTCTACGAGCAGTACTTC. Its protein is CASSLGGRVYEQYF.

V gene TRBV27 combines with J gene TRBJ1-1, with D unresolved. The germline V and J ends were trimmed by 6 bases and 4 bases, with 15 bases remaining between them. The CDR3 extends over 14 amino acids. Germline loops: CDR1 MNHEY, CDR2 SMNVEV (reference sequence). The CDR3 is CASSPLMKSTEAFF. DNA of the CDR3: TGTGCCAGCAGCCCACTGATGAAGAGCACTGAAGCTTTCTTT.

The count of this clone is one. The chain is built from TRBV4-1 and TRBJ1-1, with 10 bases lining up with TRBD1. The length of the CDR3 is 15 residues. The V gene's germline CDR1 is MGHRA and CDR2 YSYEKL. Trimming removed 1 base from V and 2 bases from J; junction bases left unmatched: 1. CDR3 sequence (DNA): TGCGCCAGCAGCCAAGGACAGGGGGCCAACACTGAAGCTTTCTTT. It is translated as CASSQGQGANTEAFF.

The rearrangement joins TRBV30 to TRBJ2-6; a weak D match, TRBD1 (6 bases). Deletions cut 5 bases from V and 7 bases from J, with 18 bases between. This CDR3 contains 15 residues. CDR1 is GTSNPN and CDR2 is SVGIG in the germline V gene (reference sequence). CDR3 nucleotides: TGTGCCTGGTCCGACAGGTCGCCGGGTGCCAACGTCCTGACTTTC. It encodes CAWSDRSPGANVLTF.

The rearrangement uses TRBV30 and TRBJ2-1; 7 nucleotides line up with TRBD2. V shed 0 bases, J shed 10 bases, and the junction held 3 bases outside the gene matches. Per the germline V gene, CDR1 is GTSNPN and CDR2 is SVGIG (reference sequence). The CDR3 sequence is 12 residues long. The CDR3 spells CAWSVGGKEQFF. The CDR3, as DNA: TGTGCCTGGAGTGTCGGGGGGAAGGAGCAGTTCTTC.

The CDR3 is CASSLAVGQNTGELFF. For the CDR3, the DNA is TGTGCCAGCAGCTTAGCGGTGGGACAGAACACCGGGGAGCTGTTTTTT. This chain connects TRBV7-2 to TRBJ2-2, with D possibly being TRBD1 (6 bases). This CDR3 spans 16 amino acids. V was pared by 0 bases and J by 1 base, with 9 bases between. The germline V gene has CDR1 SGHTA and CDR2 FQGNSA.

The chain carries TRBV30 and TRBJ1-5; D unresolved. The CDR3 extends over 16 amino acids. Germline V CDR1 and CDR2: GTSNPN, SVGIG (reference sequence). Trimming pared 0 bases from V and 5 bases from J, leaving 17 bases between. CDR3 sequence: CAWSVRAAYLDQPQHF. The CDR3 DNA sequence: TGTGCCTGGAGTGTACGTGCGGCATATTTGGATCAGCCCCAGCATTTT.

This chain joins TRBV5-1 and TRBJ2-3, with 7 bases identical to TRBD1. This CDR3 has 15 amino acids. From germline, CDR1 is SGHRS and CDR2 YFSETQ. After removal of 4 bases from V and 0 bases from J, the junction contained 5 bases not matched to a gene. CDR3 loop: CASSTGQASTDTQYF. The CDR3 DNA reads as TGCGCCAGCAGCACCGGACAGGCCAGCACAGATACGCAGTATTTT.

The chain employs TRBV19 and TRBJ2-3, with 8 bases matching TRBD2. CDR1 and CDR2 from the germline V gene are LNHDA and SQIVND (reference sequence). J was trimmed by 5 bases and V by 5 bases; bases with no gene match: 3. The CDR3 has 13 residues. CDR3 coding DNA: TGTGCCAGTAGTTCGGGGGGGGGAGATACGCAGTATTTT. Its protein product is CASSSGGGDTQYF. Full variable domain (remainder filled in from reference TRBV19 and TRBJ2-3): DGGITQSPKYLFRKEGQNVTLSCEQNLNHDAMYWYRQDPGQGLRLIYYSQIVNDFQKGDIAEGYSVSREKKESFPLTVTSAQKNPTAFYLCASSSGGGDTQYFGPGTRLTVL.

The chain links TRBV7-6 to TRBJ2-1, with D possibly being TRBD2 (6 bases). The CDR3 spans 16 residues. V was trimmed by 1 base and J by 1 base, leaving 11 bases between them. In germline, CDR1 is SGHVS, CDR2 FNYEAQ. CDR3 DNA sequence: TGTGCCAGCAGCTTAGGGGGGGTCTCGTCCTACAATGAGCAGTTCTTC. The encoded protein is CASSLGGVSSYNEQFF.

The chain has TRBV5-5 and TRBJ1-6; D is uncertain. The CDR3 has 15 residues. Trimming removed 5 bases from V and 0 bases from J, with 9 bases in between. Germline V gene data show CDR1 as SGHKS and CDR2 as YYEKEE (reference sequence). This CDR3 reads CASRHTSSYNSPLHF. For the CDR3, the DNA is TGTGCCAGCAGGCATACAAGCTCCTATAATTCACCCCTCCACTTT.